This TCR beta chain was captured by sequencing in a study of T-cell reconstitution after alpha-beta-depleted transplantation in children. Study-wide points: In some patients, recipient T cells and intrathymic progenitors surviving conditioning explained high day-60 diversity.

After removal of 9 bases from V and 2 bases from J, the junction contained 12 bases not matched to a gene. Germline V gives CDR1 SGHVS, CDR2 FQNEAQ. The CDR3 extends over 16 amino acids. TCRbeta library construction was performed incorporating unique molecular identifiers. One entry per CDR3 protein results from TCRdb running MiXCR on the PCR reads. This sample has roughly 400,000 distinct CDR3 sequences, with roughly 43% found just once. Worth noting for this clonotype: Its antigen remains unidentified.

This TCR was recovered from a girl aged 2-10 years with aplastic anemia, due to receive a stem cell transplant. V usage is TRBV7-8 and J usage is TRBJ2-3, with TRBD2 identical over 9 bases. The material sequenced was PBMCs, taken before TCRalphabeta/CD19-depleted stem cell transplant. The CDR3 spells CASREARGGLTDTQYF. CDR3 in DNA: TGTGCCAGTCGGGAGGCGCGGGGGGGACTCACAGATACGCAGTATTTT.